A selection of T cell receptor beta chains follows, all from one sample in a study of T cell changes during pregnancy in multiple sclerosis. Method: immunoSEQ multiplex PCR; TCRdb's copy keeps in-frame clones and lacks some. The sample carries 50,000 to 65,000 clones, approximately 90% recorded once. The sequences come from peripheral blood, collected after pregnancy. The source is a female donor with multiple sclerosis, enrolled in a pregnancy study. CDR3s include the opening cysteine and the closing phenylalanine or tryptophan. The D gene is left open where the match is weak. Clone sizes are given selectively: once, few, many, or a class where the clone is expanded.

clone size: NA
D gene: NA
J gene: TRBJ2-3
V gene: TRBV7-9
CDR3 DNA: TGTGCCAGCAGCCCAATACAGTTTAGCACAGATACGCAGTATTTT
CDR3 protein: CASSPIQFSTDTQYF

clone size: NA
D gene: TRBD1
J gene: TRBJ2-1
V gene: TRBV5-6
CDR3 DNA: TGTGCCAGCAGTCGCCGGATCCGGACAGGGCACAATGAGCAGTTCTTC
CDR3 protein: CASSRRIRTGHNEQFF

clone size: NA
D gene: NA
J gene: TRBJ1-1
V gene: TRBV5-4
CDR3 DNA: TGTGCCAGCAGCTCGGGGGGTGCGTATACTGAAGCTTTCTTT
CDR3 protein: CASSSGGAYTEAFF

clone size: NA
D gene: TRBD2
J gene: TRBJ2-3
V gene: TRBV5-4
CDR3 DNA: TGTGCCAGCACCCAGGGACTAGCGGGGTTCGGGCCTGGGACGCAGTATTTT
CDR3 protein: CASTQGLAGFGPGTQYF

clone size: once
D gene: NA
J gene: TRBJ1-2
V gene: TRBV15
CDR3 DNA: TGTGCCACCAGCAGAGATCCAGAGGGCGCGGGCTCTGGCTACACCTTC
CDR3 protein: CATSRDPEGAGSGYTF

clone size: few
D gene: NA
J gene: TRBJ1-3
V gene: TRBV18
CDR3 DNA: TGTGCCAGCTCACCACCGACAGGAGACTCTGGAAACACCATATATTTT
CDR3 protein: CASSPPTGDSGNTIYF

clone size: NA
D gene: TRBD1
J gene: TRBJ1-1
V gene: TRBV27
CDR3 DNA: TGTGCCAGCAGTTTAGGGACAGGGCTGAACACTGAAGCTTTCTTT
CDR3 protein: CASSLGTGLNTEAFF

clone size: NA
D gene: NA
J gene: TRBJ2-3
V gene: TRBV2
CDR3 DNA: TGTGCCAGCAGTGAAGGTTTCGGAGATACGCAGTATTTT
CDR3 protein: CASSEGFGDTQYF

clone size: NA
D gene: NA
J gene: TRBJ2-2
V gene: TRBV30
CDR3 DNA: TGTGCCTGGACCGGGGAGGGGGGCGCGGGGACCGGGGAGCTGTTTTTT
CDR3 protein: CAWTGEGGAGTGELFF

clone size: NA
D gene: NA
J gene: TRBJ1-3
V gene: TRBV4-3
CDR3 DNA: TGCGCCAGCAGCCAAGTTAGTGGAAACACCATATATTTT
CDR3 protein: CASSQVSGNTIYF

clone size: NA
D gene: NA
J gene: TRBJ1-2
V gene: TRBV6-5
CDR3 DNA: TGTGCCAGCATACAGGGCAAGAACTATGGCTACACCTTC
CDR3 protein: CASIQGKNYGYTF

clone size: NA
D gene: NA
J gene: TRBJ2-1
V gene: TRBV27
CDR3 DNA: TGTGCCAGCAGTTTATTAACAGGAGATGAGCAGTTCTTC
CDR3 protein: CASSLLTGDEQFF

clone size: NA
D gene: TRBD2
J gene: TRBJ2-7
V gene: TRBV6-5
CDR3 DNA: TGTGCCAGCAGTTACTATGGGGGGGGTGAGCAGTACTTC
CDR3 protein: CASSYYGGGEQYF

clone size: NA
D gene: NA
J gene: TRBJ2-7
V gene: TRBV2
CDR3 DNA: TGTGCCAGCAGTTATGAGCCCTACGAGCAGTACTTC
CDR3 protein: CASSYEPYEQYF

clone size: NA
D gene: NA
J gene: TRBJ1-2
V gene: TRBV10-3
CDR3 DNA: TGTGCCATCAGTGACAGTATTTATGGCTATGGCTACACCTTC
CDR3 protein: CAISDSIYGYGYTF

clone size: once
D gene: NA
J gene: TRBJ2-7
V gene: TRBV7-2
CDR3 DNA: TGTGCCAGCAGCTTAGGACTAAGCTCCTACGAGCAGTACTTC
CDR3 protein: CASSLGLSSYEQYF

clone size: NA
D gene: NA
J gene: TRBJ2-5
V gene: TRBV27
CDR3 DNA: TGTGCCAGCAGCATACAGGGAGAGACCCAGTACTTC
CDR3 protein: CASSIQGETQYF

clone size: NA
D gene: NA
J gene: TRBJ2-1
V gene: TRBV13
CDR3 DNA: TGTGCCAGCAGCTTAGGACAGGACAATGAGCAGTTCTTC
CDR3 protein: CASSLGQDNEQFF

clone size: NA
D gene: NA
J gene: TRBJ2-1
V gene: TRBV4-3
CDR3 DNA: TGCGCCAGCAGCCACCAAGTACGAGGGACATACAATGAGCAGTTCTTC
CDR3 protein: CASSHQVRGTYNEQFF

clone size: once
D gene: NA
J gene: TRBJ1-2
V gene: TRBV11-2
CDR3 DNA: TGTGCCAGCAGCGCGGGCGGGGGGCAGGGTGGCTACACCTTC
CDR3 protein: CASSAGGGQGGYTF

clone size: NA
D gene: TRBD1
J gene: TRBJ1-2
V gene: TRBV4-2
CDR3 DNA: TGTGCCAGCAGCACGGGACAGGTCAACTATGGCTACACCTTC
CDR3 protein: CASSTGQVNYGYTF

clone size: NA
D gene: TRBD1
J gene: TRBJ1-2
V gene: TRBV19
CDR3 DNA: TGTGCCAGTATCCCCCGGGACAGGAGCTATGGCTACACCTTC
CDR3 protein: CASIPRDRSYGYTF

clone size: NA
D gene: TRBD1
J gene: TRBJ1-4
V gene: TRBV5-1
CDR3 DNA: TGCGCCAGCAGCTTGGGGGCTACAGGGGGGGAAAAACTGTTTTTT
CDR3 protein: CASSLGATGGEKLFF

clone size: NA
D gene: TRBD1
J gene: TRBJ1-1
V gene: TRBV10-3
CDR3 DNA: TGTGCCATCAGTGAGCAGGGGGCCGGGTCGGGGACTGAAGCTTTCTTT
CDR3 protein: CAISEQGAGSGTEAFF

clone size: NA
D gene: NA
J gene: TRBJ1-2
V gene: TRBV9
CDR3 DNA: TGTGCCAGCAGCGTGGGGGCAGGGAGGGACTATGGCTACACCTTC
CDR3 protein: CASSVGAGRDYGYTF

clone size: NA
D gene: TRBD2
J gene: TRBJ2-3
V gene: TRBV7-3
CDR3 DNA: TGTGCCAGCAGCTTAGGGGACTACAGCACAGATACGCAGTATTTT
CDR3 protein: CASSLGDYSTDTQYF

clone size: NA
D gene: NA
J gene: TRBJ2-1
V gene: TRBV13
CDR3 DNA: TGTGCCAGCAGCCTCTCTCTGGGTGGGGCATACAATGAGCAGTTCTTC
CDR3 protein: CASSLSLGGAYNEQFF

clone size: many
D gene: NA
J gene: TRBJ2-6
V gene: TRBV19
CDR3 DNA: TGTGCCAGTAGTGGAGGTGTGGGCTCTGGGGCCAACGTCCTGACTTTC
CDR3 protein: CASSGGVGSGANVLTF

clone size: NA
D gene: TRBD1
J gene: TRBJ1-2
V gene: TRBV7-2
CDR3 DNA: TGTGCCAGCAGCTCACCTCTAACAGGGGGAGGCTACACCTTC
CDR3 protein: CASSSPLTGGGYTF

clone size: NA
D gene: NA
J gene: TRBJ2-5
V gene: TRBV19
CDR3 DNA: TGTGCCAGTAGCAGCGGACAGGCGGGGCGAGAGACCCAGTACTTC
CDR3 protein: CASSSGQAGRETQYF

clone size: NA
D gene: TRBD1
J gene: TRBJ2-5
V gene: TRBV5-4
CDR3 DNA: TGTGCCAGCAGCCCCGGGACAGGGGGCAGAGAGACCCAGTACTTC
CDR3 protein: CASSPGTGGRETQYF

clone size: NA
D gene: NA
J gene: TRBJ1-4
V gene: TRBV2
CDR3 DNA: TGTGCCAGCATTGGGGGGGCGCGTGAAAAACTGTTTTTT
CDR3 protein: CASIGGAREKLFF

clone size: NA
D gene: TRBD1
J gene: TRBJ1-2
V gene: TRBV6-5
CDR3 DNA: TGTGCCAGCAGTACAGGGGGTATACCTTATGGCTACACCTTC
CDR3 protein: CASSTGGIPYGYTF

clone size: once
D gene: TRBD1
J gene: TRBJ2-2
V gene: TRBV6-5
CDR3 DNA: TGTGCCAGCAGTTACACGACCGGGACAGGGTCCGGGGAGCTGTTTTTT
CDR3 protein: CASSYTTGTGSGELFF

clone size: NA
D gene: TRBD2
J gene: TRBJ2-2
V gene: TRBV5-4
CDR3 DNA: TGTGCCAGCAGCTTGGGGTTCGGGACTAGCGCCGGGGAGCTGTTTTTT
CDR3 protein: CASSLGFGTSAGELFF

clone size: NA
D gene: TRBD2
J gene: TRBJ2-3
V gene: TRBV5-4
CDR3 DNA: TGTGCCAGCAGCTTGGCCAGTTTACTAGCGGGTTGGAGCACAGATACGCAGTATTTT
CDR3 protein: CASSLASLLAGWSTDTQYF

clone size: NA
D gene: TRBD1
J gene: TRBJ1-6
V gene: TRBV14
CDR3 DNA: TGTGCCAGCAGCCTAAGATGGGTCGGGACAGGGGCCCCACCCCTCCACTTT
CDR3 protein: CASSLRWVGTGAPPLHF

clone size: NA
D gene: TRBD2
J gene: TRBJ2-3
V gene: TRBV27
CDR3 DNA: TGTGCCAGCAGGCTCCTGGGGAGGGATTTCGCAGATACGCAGTATTTT
CDR3 protein: CASRLLGRDFADTQYF

clone size: NA
D gene: NA
J gene: TRBJ2-3
V gene: TRBV6-5
CDR3 DNA: TGTGCCAGCAGTAATGGACAGACCACAGATACGCAGTATTTT
CDR3 protein: CASSNGQTTDTQYF

clone size: once
D gene: NA
J gene: TRBJ2-7
V gene: TRBV6-1
CDR3 DNA: TGTGCCAGCAGTCCCGCGATGGCCTACGAGCAGTACTTC
CDR3 protein: CASSPAMAYEQYF

clone size: NA
D gene: NA
J gene: TRBJ2-5
V gene: TRBV4-3
CDR3 DNA: TGCGCCAGCAGCCAAGCGGATGGGGGCGCGGAGACCCAGTACTTC
CDR3 protein: CASSQADGGAETQYF

clone size: NA
D gene: NA
J gene: TRBJ1-5
V gene: TRBV28
CDR3 DNA: TGTGCCAGCAGTCCGGGCAGGGGACCAAGTCAGCCCCAGCATTTT
CDR3 protein: CASSPGRGPSQPQHF

clone size: NA
D gene: TRBD1
J gene: TRBJ1-1
V gene: TRBV5-1
CDR3 DNA: TGCGCCAGCAGCTTGGCGGCAGGGGGCGGCACTGAAGCTTTCTTT
CDR3 protein: CASSLAAGGGTEAFF

clone size: few
D gene: NA
J gene: TRBJ1-6
V gene: TRBV18
CDR3 DNA: TGTGCCAGCTCACCCAACAGGGATTCACCCCTCCACTTT
CDR3 protein: CASSPNRDSPLHF

clone size: NA
D gene: NA
J gene: TRBJ2-5
V gene: TRBV14
CDR3 DNA: TGTGCCAGCAGCCAAGGTCGGGAGACCCAGTACTTC
CDR3 protein: CASSQGRETQYF

clone size: NA
D gene: NA
J gene: TRBJ1-3
V gene: TRBV2
CDR3 DNA: TGTGCCAGCAGTCCTAGGGGTACTGGAAACACCATATATTTT
CDR3 protein: CASSPRGTGNTIYF

clone size: NA
D gene: NA
J gene: TRBJ1-2
V gene: TRBV15
CDR3 DNA: TGTGCCACCAGCAGAGGTCGAACAACCTATGGCTACACCTTC
CDR3 protein: CATSRGRTTYGYTF

clone size: NA
D gene: TRBD1
J gene: TRBJ1-3
V gene: TRBV7-9
CDR3 DNA: TGTGCCAGCAGCTCGGACAGGGGAAGCTCTGGAAACACCATATATTTT
CDR3 protein: CASSSDRGSSGNTIYF

clone size: NA
D gene: TRBD1
J gene: TRBJ2-2
V gene: TRBV14
CDR3 DNA: TGTGCCAGCAGCCAACTAGGGACAGAGAACACCGGGGAGCTGTTTTTT
CDR3 protein: CASSQLGTENTGELFF

clone size: NA
D gene: TRBD2
J gene: TRBJ2-1
V gene: TRBV19
CDR3 DNA: TGTGCCAGTAGTATCCTAGCGGGGGGGGCCTCCTACAATGAGCAGTTCTTC
CDR3 protein: CASSILAGGASYNEQFF

clone size: NA
D gene: TRBD1
J gene: TRBJ1-4
V gene: TRBV5-6
CDR3 DNA: TGTGCCAGCAGCTCAACGGGACAGGGGTTTGAAAAACTGTTTTTT
CDR3 protein: CASSSTGQGFEKLFF

clone size: NA
D gene: NA
J gene: TRBJ2-2
V gene: TRBV18
CDR3 DNA: TGTGCCAGCTCACCACCGTCGCCGCGTAGAGACACCGGGGAGCTGTTTTTT
CDR3 protein: CASSPPSPRRDTGELFF

clone size: NA
D gene: NA
J gene: TRBJ2-5
V gene: TRBV6-6
CDR3 DNA: TGTGCCAGCAGTTCCGAACAGCCCCAGTACTTC
CDR3 protein: CASSSEQPQYF

clone size: NA
D gene: TRBD2
J gene: TRBJ2-1
V gene: TRBV7-9
CDR3 DNA: TGTGCCAGCAGCTCAGGGACTAGCGGGTTCTTC
CDR3 protein: CASSSGTSGFF

clone size: NA
D gene: NA
J gene: TRBJ1-1
V gene: TRBV18
CDR3 DNA: TGTGCCAGCTCGCGAACCCGATCGGGACAGAACACTGAAGCTTTCTTT
CDR3 protein: CASSRTRSGQNTEAFF

clone size: once
D gene: NA
J gene: TRBJ2-5
V gene: TRBV5-5
CDR3 DNA: TGTGCCAGCAGCTTAAGTCCCCAGGCGAAAGAGACCCAGTACTTC
CDR3 protein: CASSLSPQAKETQYF

clone size: few
D gene: NA
J gene: TRBJ1-2
V gene: TRBV5-4
CDR3 DNA: TGTGCCAGCAGCGGGGCCTCCCGGCTTGGCTACACCTTC
CDR3 protein: CASSGASRLGYTF

clone size: NA
D gene: TRBD1
J gene: TRBJ2-3
V gene: TRBV7-9
CDR3 DNA: TGTGCCAGCCTTGGACAGGGAGGAGATACGCAGTATTTT
CDR3 protein: CASLGQGGDTQYF

clone size: NA
D gene: TRBD2
J gene: TRBJ2-1
V gene: TRBV30
CDR3 DNA: TGTGCCTGGAGTCCTTACTTAGCGGGGGGCTACAATGAGCAGTTCTTC
CDR3 protein: CAWSPYLAGGYNEQFF

clone size: NA
D gene: NA
J gene: TRBJ2-3
V gene: TRBV15
CDR3 DNA: TGTGCCACCAGCAGAGCTGTCTACACAGATACGCAGTATTTT
CDR3 protein: CATSRAVYTDTQYF